The 18 T cell receptor beta chains in this list originate from one sample, sequenced in a study of tumor-infiltrating lymphocytes in localized non-small cell lung cancer. Clones were read by immunoSEQ multiplex PCR, and TCRdb kept only the in-frame ones, dropping some. The table lists approximately 15,000 clones, 70% to 80% of them singletons, with 9.1% in the top ten. The sequencing input was lung tumor tissue. These receptors all come from a human donor with non-small cell lung cancer.

V and J are TRBV14 and TRBJ2-1; 8 nucleotides align to TRBD2. The CDR3 extends over 17 amino acids. Losses at the gene ends were 0 bases for V and 3 bases for J; bases not matched to a gene: 7. The V gene's germline CDR1 is SGHDN and CDR2 FVKESK. The CDR3 here is CASSQDIILADYNEQFF. DNA for the CDR3: TGTGCCAGCAGCCAAGATATTATACTAGCGGACTACAATGAGCAGTTCTTC.

The DNA of the CDR3 is TGTGCCAGCAGCCCAAACGTTGGGAGCGGGGGGGCAGATACGCAGTATTTT. Amino acid sequence: CASSPNVGSGGADTQYF. The V call is TRBV5-4, the J call TRBJ2-3, with 10 bases lining up with TRBD2. Germline V gene lookup returns CDR1 SGHNT and CDR2 YYREEE (reference sequence). The trim removed 4 bases at V and 4 bases at J, leaving 12 bases unmatched. The CDR3 length is 17 residues.

The rearrangement uses TRBV19 and TRBJ2-6; a weak D match, TRBD1 (5 bases). The germline V and J ends were trimmed by 5 bases and 1 base, with 9 bases remaining between them. Germline V gene sequence: CDR1 LNHDA, CDR2 SQIVND (reference sequence). This CDR3 is built from 15 residues. Here the CDR3 reads CASSLGASGANVLTF. CDR3 bases: TGTGCCAGTAGTCTAGGGGCTTCTGGGGCCAACGTCCTGACTTTC.

V and J are TRBV29-1 and TRBJ2-5; a possible D gene is TRBD1 (6 bases). Trimming stripped 4 bases from V and 0 bases from J, with 9 bases between. This CDR3 contains 13 residues. Germline V gives CDR1 SQVTM, CDR2 ANQGSEA. CDR3 DNA sequence: TGCAGCGTTGGGACAGCCAACCAAGAGACCCAGTACTTC. It is translated as CSVGTANQETQYF.

This sequence joins TRBV29-1 and TRBJ2-5, with D hard to call. The CDR3 is 12 residues long. Germline V gene data show CDR1 as SQVTM and CDR2 as ANQGSEA. V lost 2 bases and J 8 bases, leaving 12 bases between the germline ends. The CDR3 protein is CSVESGGGTQYF. CDR3 DNA sequence: TGCAGCGTTGAATCTGGCGGCGGCACCCAGTACTTC.

The chain recombines TRBV9 with TRBJ2-7; the match to TRBD2 covers 7 bases. Germline V CDR1 and CDR2: SGDLS, YYNGEE. Losses at the gene ends were 0 bases for V and 2 bases for J; bases not matched to a gene: 2. This CDR3 spans 14 amino acids. The CDR3, as DNA: TGTGCCAGCAGCGTAGATCTAGCGGCCTACGAGCAGTACTTC. Protein: CASSVDLAAYEQYF.

This clone was seen more than once but under ten times. V and J are TRBV10-2 and TRBJ2-4; maybe TRBD1 (6 bases). V lost 10 bases, J lost 6 bases, and 16 bases lay in between. Per the germline V gene, CDR1 is WSHSY and CDR2 is SAAADI. The CDR3 consists of 13 residues. In DNA, the CDR3 is TGCGCCAATCCAGCAGGGGCGCCAAACATTCAGTACTTC. Translated, it gives CANPAGAPNIQYF.

The rearrangement links TRBV4-1 to TRBJ2-4; TRBD2 aligns across 7 bases. The CDR3 contains 12 residues. Germline V gene lookup returns CDR1 MGHRA and CDR2 YSYEKL. Trimming took 1 base from V and 9 from J; bases not matched to a gene: 0. In DNA form, the CDR3 reads TGCGCCAGCAGCCAAGCTAGCGGCATTCAGTACTTC. This gives the protein CASSQASGIQYF.

This chain connects TRBV4-1 to TRBJ2-5, with D possibly matching TRBD2 (5 bases). Trimming removed 1 base at V and 9 bases at J, with 12 bases between. The CDR3 spans 13 residues. Germline V gene sequence: CDR1 MGHRA, CDR2 YSYEKL. CDR3 sequence (DNA): TGCGCCAGCAGCCAAGCGGGGAACGCGGCCCAGTACTTC. Protein product: CASSQAGNAAQYF.

This rearrangement joins TRBV5-1 to TRBJ1-6, with no clear D. The CDR3 runs 15 residues. V dropped 0 bases and J dropped 0 bases, with 4 bases sitting between them. The V gene's germline CDR1 is SGHRS and CDR2 YFSETQ. In DNA form, the CDR3 reads TGCGCCAGCAGCTTGGAAGGCTCCTATAATTCACCCCTCCACTTT. This gives the protein CASSLEGSYNSPLHF.

This clone was counted between two and nine times. The gene calls are TRBV30 and TRBJ1-3, with D hard to call. Trimming took off 0 bases at V and 4 bases at J, with 10 bases between the two ends. Germline-derived CDR1 and CDR2 are GTSNPN and SVGIG (reference sequence). The CDR3 has 14 amino acids. The CDR3 protein is CAWSVGGDGNTIYF. The CDR3 DNA follows: TGTGCCTGGAGTGTAGGAGGTGACGGAAACACCATATATTTT.

The rearrangement uses TRBV7-9 and TRBJ1-3; D is possibly TRBD1 (5 bases). The CDR3 extends over 14 amino acids. Per the germline V gene, CDR1 is SEHNR and CDR2 is FQNEAQ (reference sequence). V lost 5 bases, J lost 0 bases, and 8 bases lay in between. CDR3 sequence: CASSPRDSGNTIYF. CDR3 nucleotides: TGTGCCAGCAGCCCCAGGGACTCTGGAAACACCATATATTTT.

The chain combines TRBV27 with TRBJ2-5; 11 nucleotides line up with TRBD2. Germline V gives CDR1 MNHEY, CDR2 SMNVEV (reference sequence). J was trimmed by 1 base and V by 1 base; bases with no gene match: 5. The CDR3 contains 17 residues. CDR3: CASSLLVAGGPQETQYF. In DNA form, the CDR3 reads TGTGCCAGCAGTTTATTAGTAGCGGGAGGGCCCCAAGAGACCCAGTACTTC.

This chain links TRBV19 with TRBJ2-7; no clear D gene. Between the trimmed V and J ends, which lost 0 bases and 4 bases, there was a span of 13 bases. The V gene's germline CDR1 is LNHDA and CDR2 SQIVND (reference sequence). The CDR3 has 15 residues. CDR3 residues: CASSIDPGRSYEQYF. The CDR3 nucleotides are TGTGCCAGTAGTATAGACCCCGGAAGGAGTTACGAGCAGTACTTC.

The V gene is TRBV25-1, the J gene TRBJ2-7, with 8 nucleotides matching TRBD2. The CDR3 length is 14 residues. V lost 3 bases, J lost 1 base, and 2 bases stayed unmatched. Germline CDR1 reads MGHDK; CDR2 reads SYGVNS. The CDR3 protein is CASSEERGSYEQYF. The CDR3 DNA reads as TGTGCCAGCAGTGAGGAGCGGGGGTCCTACGAGCAGTACTTC.

This rearrangement joins TRBV5-1 to TRBJ1-1; D not certain. Trimming cost V 3 bases and J 3 bases, with 15 bases left between them. Germline lookup yields CDR1 SGHRS and CDR2 YFSETQ. The CDR3 totals 15 residues. The DNA of the CDR3 is TGCGCCAGCAGCTCTTTTAAGGTAGCGGACACTGAAGCTTTCTTT. Its protein product is CASSSFKVADTEAFF.

The rearrangement joins TRBV9 to TRBJ2-3, with D possibly being TRBD1 (5 bases). Trimming stripped 4 bases from V and 9 bases from J, with 12 bases between. The CDR3 sequence is 12 residues long. Germline assignment: CDR1 SGDLS and CDR2 YYNGEE. DNA for the CDR3: TGTGCCAGCAGCCAGGGTTTGGAGACGCAGTATTTT. This gives the protein CASSQGLETQYF.

J is TRBJ2-1 and V is TRBV29-1; TRBD2 agrees at 15 bases. Germline V gene lookup returns CDR1 SQVTM and CDR2 ANQGSEA. The CDR3 is 16 residues long. V dropped 7 bases and J dropped 8; count of bases not matched to a gene: 12. The CDR3 nucleotides read TGCAGCGCCGGACTAGCGGGGGGGTTGTTATTTGATGAGCAGTTCTTC. Its protein is CSAGLAGGLLFDEQFF.